The 31 T cell receptor beta chains presented below share a single source sample, sequenced in a study of shared clonotypes between healthy human individuals (dated by TCRdb to 2020 to 2022). Library preparation was by the immunoSEQ multiplex PCR assay. The immuneACCESS repertoire file appears here via TCRdb, limited to in-frame rearrangements. These files lack a portion of the clones; in checked studies, under half of the deficit traces to unresolved V genes, and the cause of the others is not known. The sample table shows over a million clones, and about 96% are seen once. The biggest ten clones account for roughly 1.2% of the sample. The sample consisted of naive CD4+ T cells sorted from blood. The cell subset or site label on this specimen signifies: CD45RA+ positively selected. Receptors were obtained from a young man in good health.

The V gene is TRBV5-4, the J gene TRBJ2-2; D unclear. Trimming cost V 4 bases and J 4 bases, with 8 bases left between them. This CDR3 is 13 amino acids long. Germline V CDR1 and CDR2: SGHNT, YYREEE (reference sequence). The chain's CDR3 is CASSGGSTGELFF. The CDR3 nucleotides read TGTGCCAGCAGCGGTGGTTCCACCGGGGAGCTGTTTTTT.

This clone was counted between two and nine times. The same CDR3 also results from other DNA sequences found in this sample. CDR3: CASSLDYEQYF. Written as DNA, the CDR3 is TGTGCCAGCAGCTTAGATTACGAGCAGTACTTC. The chain recombines TRBV7-2 with TRBJ2-7; D remains unclear. The germline V and J ends were trimmed by 1 base and 4 bases, with 2 bases remaining between them. The germline CDR1 and CDR2 sequences are SGHTA and FQGNSA. This CDR3 comprises 11 residues. Filled out from reference TRBV7-2 and TRBJ2-7, the complete variable domain reads GAGVSQSPSNKVTEKGKDVELRCDPISGHTALYWYRQSLGQGLEFLIYFQGNSAPDKSGLPSDRFSAERTGGSVSTLTIQRTQQEDSAVYLCASSLDYEQYFGPGTRLTVT.

J is TRBJ2-5 and V is TRBV10-2; a possible D gene is TRBD2 (5 bases). The length of the CDR3 is 14 residues. The germline V gene encodes CDR1 WSHSY and CDR2 SAAADI. Trimming took 2 bases from V and 6 from J, leaving 13 bases between them. The CDR3 nucleotides read TGCGCCAGCAGTGAGGCTAGTGTCGGGAAGACCCAGTACTTC. It yields the protein CASSEASVGKTQYF.

The CDR3 here is CASTQVARSYNEQFF. The CDR3 DNA sequence: TGTGCCAGCACTCAGGTCGCCCGGTCCTACAATGAGCAGTTCTTC. This chain links TRBV2 with TRBJ2-1, with D uncertain. Germline assignment: CDR1 SNHLY and CDR2 FYNNEI. V lost 7 bases, J lost 1 base, and 14 bases lay in between. The CDR3 is 15 amino acids. The variable domain in full, completed from reference TRBV2 and TRBJ2-1, reads EPEVTQTPSHQVTQMGQEVILRCVPISNHLYFYWYRQILGQKVEFLVSFYNNEISEKSEIFDDQFSVERPDGSNFTLKIRSTKLEDSAMYFCASTQVARSYNEQFFGPGTRLTVL.

The chain employs TRBV10-3 and TRBJ2-5; a weak D match, TRBD1 (5 bases). CDR3 length equals 13 residues. Trimming left V 6 bases short and J 5 bases short, with 13 bases between. The germline V gene has CDR1 ENHRY and CDR2 SYGVKD. The CDR3 sequence is CAIRSGSGETQYF. As DNA, the CDR3 is TGTGCCATCAGGTCAGGGTCGGGCGAGACCCAGTACTTC.

V gene TRBV19 combines with J gene TRBJ1-1; the D is unclear. The CDR3 has 16 amino acids. CDR1 is LNHDA and CDR2 is SQIVND in the germline V gene (reference sequence). The V end was cut by 7 bases, the J end by 2 bases, with 20 bases between. The DNA of the CDR3 is TGTGCCAGTAAGGCCGGCCGGCCTCTTACTAACACTGAAGCTTTCTTT. It specifies CASKAGRPLTNTEAFF. Supplemented by reference TRBV19 and TRBJ1-1, the full variable domain reads DGGITQSPKYLFRKEGQNVTLSCEQNLNHDAMYWYRQDPGQGLRLIYYSQIVNDFQKGDIAEGYSVSREKKESFPLTVTSAQKNPTAFYLCASKAGRPLTNTEAFFGQGTRLTVV.

The table lists this clone with a count of one. This chain uses TRBV15 with TRBJ2-1; the match to TRBD2 covers 10 bases. V shed 0 bases and J 6 bases; nucleotides not matched to a gene: 2. CDR1 is LNHNV and CDR2 is YYDKDF in the germline V gene (reference sequence). The CDR3 runs to 15 residues. CDR3 residues: CATSRDLAGVNEQFF. The CDR3 region has the DNA TGTGCCACCAGCAGAGATCTAGCGGGAGTCAATGAGCAGTTCTTC.

CDR3 in amino acids: CASSIVGPTGTQETQYF. CDR3 bases: TGTGCCAGTAGTATAGTTGGGCCTACCGGAACCCAAGAGACCCAGTACTTC. The rearrangement joins TRBV19 to TRBJ2-5, with D uncertain. Trimming cost V 1 base and J 1 base, with 16 bases left between them. Germline CDR1 and CDR2: LNHDA and SQIVND (reference sequence). CDR3 length: 17 residues.

The rearrangement uses TRBV29-1 and TRBJ1-1, with a tentative D call TRBD1 (6 bases). V shed 5 bases and J shed 0 bases, with 10 bases lying between them. CDR3 length equals 13 residues. Germline lookup yields CDR1 SQVTM and CDR2 ANQGSEA. The CDR3 loop reads CSVKGQMNTEAFF. The CDR3 coding sequence is TGCAGCGTTAAAGGACAGATGAACACTGAAGCTTTCTTT. Combining the CDR3 with reference TRBV29-1 and TRBJ1-1 gives the whole variable domain SAVISQKPSRDICQRGTSLTIQCQVDSQVTMMFWYRQQPGQSLTLIATANQGSEATYESGFVIDKFPISRPNLTFSTLTVSNMSPEDSSIYLCSVKGQMNTEAFFGQGTRLTVV.

The J gene is TRBJ1-1, the V gene TRBV9; unclear D gene. This CDR3 spans 14 amino acids. Germline V gene sequence: CDR1 SGDLS, CDR2 YYNGEE. Trimming shortened V by 3 bases and J by 4 bases, and 13 bases separated the two germline ends. The CDR3 reads CASSARESSTEAFF. CDR3 nucleotide sequence: TGTGCCAGCAGCGCCCGGGAGTCTAGCACTGAAGCTTTCTTT.

This rearrangement joins TRBV7-2 to TRBJ2-7, with D possibly being TRBD2 (6 bases). The CDR3 length is 19 residues. The V end was cut by 2 bases, the J end by 2 bases, with 25 bases between. Germline lookup yields CDR1 SGHTA and CDR2 FQGNSA. The CDR3 DNA reads as TGTGCCAGCAGCTTAACTGGGTGGGATGGGAGACTAGTAACCTACGAGCAGTACTTC. Protein sequence: CASSLTGWDGRLVTYEQYF.

In DNA, the CDR3 is TGCGCCAGCAGCTTGGGGAAGGAGAACACTGAAGCTTTCTTT. Residues: CASSLGKENTEAFF. This sequence joins TRBV5-1 and TRBJ1-1; D is ambiguous. Germline-derived CDR1 and CDR2 are SGHRS and YFSETQ. Between the trimmed V and J ends, which lost 0 bases and 1 base, there was a span of 7 bases. The CDR3 runs 14 residues. The entire variable domain, with the rest obtained from reference TRBV5-1 and TRBJ1-1, is as follows: KAGVTQTPRYLIKTRGQQVTLSCSPISGHRSVSWYQQTPGQGLQFLFEYFSETQRNKGNFPGRFSGRQFSNSRSEMNVSTLELGDSALYLCASSLGKENTEAFFGQGTRLTVV.

The rearrangement uses TRBV6-1 and TRBJ1-1; 7 bases align to TRBD1. The V segment lost 3 bases and the J segment 5 bases; nucleotides outside the gene matches: 6. This CDR3 comprises 14 residues. Germline CDR1 MNHNS, CDR2 SASEGT. The CDR3 DNA reads TGTGCCAGCAGTGAGACAGGGAAGGGTACTGAAGCTTTCTTT. It specifies CASSETGKGTEAFF.

DNA of the CDR3: TGTGCCAGCAGCTTAGGCGTTAGAGAGACCCAGTACTTC. Translating it yields CASSLGVRETQYF. The chain links TRBV11-3 to TRBJ2-5; the D is unclear. Germline assignment: CDR1 SGHNT and CDR2 YENEEA. This CDR3 region has 13 residues. V was pared by 1 base and J by 4 bases, with 7 bases between.

This clone appeared a single time. The same CDR3 is also encoded by other DNA sequences in this sample. The V gene is TRBV7-9, the J gene TRBJ2-3; no reliable D call. The V end was cut by 6 bases, the J end by 4 bases, with 5 bases between. CDR1 is SEHNR and CDR2 is FQNEAQ in the germline V gene (reference sequence). The CDR3 sequence is 11 residues long. The CDR3 sequence is CASSLADTQYF. CDR3 bases: TGTGCCAGCAGTCTCGCAGATACGCAGTATTTT.

The chain has TRBV9 and TRBJ1-1; D uncertain. The germline V gene has CDR1 SGDLS and CDR2 YYNGEE. The CDR3 has 14 residues. V lost 4 bases and J lost 1, with 11 bases in between. CDR3 sequence: CASSPLSGNTEAFF. The CDR3 DNA reads TGTGCCAGCAGCCCCCTTTCGGGGAACACTGAAGCTTTCTTT.

The chain couples TRBV28 to TRBJ2-7; D is undetermined. Trimming removed 7 bases at V and 4 bases at J, with 14 bases between. There are 13 residues in the CDR3. Per germline, CDR1 MDHEN and CDR2 SYDVKM. CDR3 sequence (DNA): TGTGCCAGCACCCTTAGGCGTTTTTACGAGCAGTACTTC. It is translated as CASTLRRFYEQYF.

The chain employs TRBV10-2 and TRBJ1-1; no reliable D call. The CDR3 runs 12 residues. Trimming stripped 0 bases from V and 8 bases from J, with 7 bases between. Per the germline V gene, CDR1 is WSHSY and CDR2 is SAAADI. The CDR3 region has the DNA TGCGCCAGCAGTGAGTCAAAGATAGAAGCTTTCTTT. Translation gives CASSESKIEAFF.

The count of this clone is one. V gene TRBV4-1 combines with J gene TRBJ2-7; D remains unclear. The CDR3 has 15 residues. The germline V gene has CDR1 MGHRA and CDR2 YSYEKL. V was clipped by 1 base and J by 2 bases, with 12 bases between them. The CDR3 here is CASSQGSGLPYEQYF. In DNA, the CDR3 is TGCGCCAGCAGCCAAGGCAGTGGGCTTCCCTACGAGCAGTACTTC.

V is TRBV10-3 and J is TRBJ2-7; 10 bases are shared with TRBD1. The trim removed 2 bases at V and 2 bases at J, leaving 3 bases unmatched. The CDR3 runs 15 residues. CDR1 and CDR2 from the germline V gene are ENHRY and SYGVKD. This CDR3 is CAISEGQGVPYEQYF. The CDR3 nucleotides read TGTGCCATCAGTGAGGGACAGGGGGTACCCTACGAGCAGTACTTC.

CDR3 loop: CAILGGNRNTIYF. CDR3 coding DNA: TGTGCCATCCTAGGCGGCAACAGAAACACCATATATTTT. This sequence joins TRBV28 and TRBJ1-3, with D unresolved. The germline gives CDR1 MDHEN, CDR2 SYDVKM. Trimming cost V 10 bases and J 5 bases, with 15 bases left between them. The CDR3 is 13 amino acids.

This clone was observed a few times. This chain joins TRBV2 and TRBJ1-1, with TRBD1 matching 7 bases. CDR1 is SNHLY and CDR2 is FYNNEI in the germline V gene. The CDR3 sequence is 11 residues long. V lost 9 bases, J lost 10 bases, and 8 bases stayed unmatched. In DNA form, the CDR3 reads TGTGCCAGTCGGACAGGCGTGGTAGCTTTCTTT. Protein sequence: CASRTGVVAFF. The entire variable domain, with the rest obtained from reference TRBV2 and TRBJ1-1, is as follows: EPEVTQTPSHQVTQMGQEVILRCVPISNHLYFYWYRQILGQKVEFLVSFYNNEISEKSEIFDDQFSVERPDGSNFTLKIRSTKLEDSAMYFCASRTGVVAFFGQGTRLTVV.

The genes are TRBV5-1 and TRBJ2-1, with TRBD2 as a possible D gene (5 bases). Germline V gives CDR1 SGHRS, CDR2 YFSETQ. With 0 bases removed from V and 6 bases from J, the gap between germline ends came to 16 bases. This CDR3 region has 16 residues. CDR3 in DNA: TGCGCCAGCAGCTTGGGGGTGGGCGGGCGGACCAATGAGCAGTTCTTC. Its protein product is CASSLGVGGRTNEQFF.

The chain recombines TRBV7-2 with TRBJ1-2; 10 bases match TRBD1. The CDR3 is made up of 15 amino acids. Looked up from germline, CDR1 is SGHTA and CDR2 is FQGNSA. The trim removed 7 bases at V and 2 bases at J, leaving 7 bases unmatched. The CDR3 reads CASNQAGQGNYGYTF. CDR3 sequence (DNA): TGTGCCAGCAACCAGGCGGGACAGGGGAACTATGGCTACACCTTC.

The J gene is TRBJ2-5, the V gene TRBV5-1; 10 bases align to TRBD2. The length of the CDR3 is 16 residues. The germline CDR1 and CDR2 sequences are SGHRS and YFSETQ. V dropped 0 bases and J dropped 5; count of bases not matched to a gene: 7. CDR3 nucleotide sequence: TGCGCCAGCAGCTTGGGGGCTAGCGGGAGTTTCGAGACCCAGTACTTC. This gives the protein CASSLGASGSFETQYF.

The chain combines TRBV7-6 with TRBJ2-7; D uncertain. V was clipped by 1 base and J by 5 bases, with 9 bases between them. Germline CDR1 is SGHVS and CDR2 is FNYEAQ. The CDR3 length is 13 residues. In DNA form, the CDR3 reads TGTGCCAGCAGCTTAGACGCAACCCACGAGCAGTACTTC. Its protein product is CASSLDATHEQYF.

V gene TRBV7-9 combines with J gene TRBJ1-1; D gene uncertain. The germline V gene encodes CDR1 SEHNR and CDR2 FQNEAQ (reference sequence). The length of the CDR3 is 11 residues. V lost 6 bases, J lost 6 bases, and 8 bases lay in between. The CDR3 reads CASSSRAEAFF. The CDR3 coding sequence is TGTGCCAGCAGTTCGAGGGCTGAAGCTTTCTTT.

The chain combines TRBV18 with TRBJ2-1, with D perhaps given as TRBD1 or TRBD2 (5 bases each). V dropped 3 bases and J dropped 6 bases, with 15 bases sitting between them. CDR3 length: 15 residues. The germline V gene encodes CDR1 KGHSH and CDR2 LQKENI. CDR3 in amino acids: CASSPLGDATNEQFF. The CDR3 DNA reads as TGTGCCAGCTCACCTCTGGGGGATGCCACCAATGAGCAGTTCTTC.

The V gene is TRBV15, the J gene TRBJ2-7; D gene ambiguous. V lost 0 bases, J lost 0 bases, and 6 bases lay in between. The CDR3 is 14 residues long. The V gene's germline CDR1 is LNHNV and CDR2 YYDKDF (reference sequence). The chain's CDR3 is CATSRDPGSYEQYF. The CDR3 DNA follows: TGTGCCACCAGCAGAGATCCCGGCTCCTACGAGCAGTACTTC.

In its sample, this clone was seen once. The chain employs TRBV11-2 and TRBJ1-1, with D unclear. This CDR3 has 11 residues. V was pared by 6 bases and J by 4 bases, with 6 bases between. Germline V gene data show CDR1 as SGHAT and CDR2 as FQNNGV. The DNA for the CDR3 is TGTGCCAGCAGTATTATCACTGAAGCTTTCTTT. Translation gives CASSIITEAFF.

The chain carries TRBV10-1 and TRBJ2-2; D is undetermined. Germline V CDR1 and CDR2: WNHNN, SYGVQD (reference sequence). Trimming cost V 4 bases and J 7 bases, with 10 bases left between them. The CDR3 runs to 13 residues. CDR3 residues: CASSAQIHGELFF. Written as DNA, the CDR3 is TGCGCCAGCAGTGCACAGATACACGGGGAGCTGTTTTTT.